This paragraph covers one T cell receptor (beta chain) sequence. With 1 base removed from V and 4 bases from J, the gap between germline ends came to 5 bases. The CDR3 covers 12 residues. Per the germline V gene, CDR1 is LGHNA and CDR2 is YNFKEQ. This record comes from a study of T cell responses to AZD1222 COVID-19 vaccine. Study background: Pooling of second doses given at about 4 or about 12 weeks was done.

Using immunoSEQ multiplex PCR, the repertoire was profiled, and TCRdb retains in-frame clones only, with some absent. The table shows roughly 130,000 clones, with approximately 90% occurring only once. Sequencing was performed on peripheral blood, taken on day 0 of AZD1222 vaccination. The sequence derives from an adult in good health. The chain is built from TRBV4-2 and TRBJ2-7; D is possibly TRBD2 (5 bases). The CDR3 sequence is CASSQGGYEQYF. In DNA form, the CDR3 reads TGTGCCAGCAGCCAAGGAGGGTACGAGCAGTACTTC.